These 27 T cell receptor beta chains share one sample of origin, sequenced in a study of blood T cell repertoires in COVID-19. Only in-frame clones appear in the TCRdb table, and some are missing; sequencing was by immunoSEQ multiplex PCR. The data contain approximately 530,000 clones, roughly nine tenths of them seen just once; the ten biggest clones take up less than 9%. The sequencing input was peripheral blood. These TCRs come from a woman aged 45-60 years with COVID-19, enrolled during active disease.

The chain uses TRBV5-1 and TRBJ1-1; TRBD1 is a possible D gene (5 bases). The CDR3 sequence is 15 residues long. Germline V gives CDR1 SGHRS, CDR2 YFSETQ. The V and J ends lost 5 bases and 1 base respectively, with 15 bases between them. CDR3 nucleotide sequence: TGCGCCAGCAGACCACGCAGGGAACCGAACACTGAAGCTTTCTTT. Encoded protein: CASRPRREPNTEAFF.

The chain carries TRBV7-8 and TRBJ2-7; possibly TRBD1 for D (5 bases). Trimming removed 5 bases from V and 3 bases from J, with 20 bases in between. CDR3 length equals 16 residues. In germline, CDR1 is SGHVS, CDR2 FQNEAQ. CDR3 sequence (DNA): TGTGCCAGCAGCAAAGGGGCACAACAGAAACTCTACGAGCAGTACTTC. This codes for CASSKGAQQKLYEQYF. The whole variable domain, filled in from reference TRBV7-8 and TRBJ2-7, reads GAGVSQSPRYKVAKRGQDVALRCDPISGHVSLFWYQQALGQGPEFLTYFQNEAQLDKSGLPSDRFFAERPEGSVSTLKIQRTQQEDSAVYLCASSKGAQQKLYEQYFGPGTRLTVT.

The rearrangement links TRBV7-9 to TRBJ1-1; possible D gene TRBD1, 6 bases. This CDR3 comprises 14 residues. Trimming removed 5 bases at V and 4 bases at J, with 14 bases between. The germline V gene encodes CDR1 SEHNR and CDR2 FQNEAQ (reference sequence). The CDR3 DNA is TGTGCCAGCAGCCTGACAGGTGGGGTCACTGAAGCTTTCTTT. Amino acid sequence: CASSLTGGVTEAFF.

The chain is built from TRBV7-8 and TRBJ1-5, with a tentative D call TRBD1 (6 bases). The ends were cut back, 8 bases at V and 7 bases at J, with 15 bases in the middle. The CDR3 extends over 13 amino acids. Germline V gene lookup returns CDR1 SGHVS and CDR2 FQNEAQ. The CDR3 DNA reads as TGTGCCAGCGAGGGGGGGTTCTGGCAGCCCCAGCATTTT. It translates to CASEGGFWQPQHF.

The chain uses TRBV10-1 and TRBJ2-7; 8 positions match TRBD1. Germline V gene data show CDR1 as WNHNN and CDR2 as SYGVQD (reference sequence). CDR3 size: 14 residues. After removal of 1 base from V and 7 bases from J, the junction contained 6 bases not matched to a gene. This chain's CDR3 is CASSEYRDRTEQYF. CDR3 coding DNA: TGCGCCAGCAGTGAGTACAGGGACAGGACTGAGCAGTACTTC.

This clone has just one count. The V call is TRBV24-1, the J call TRBJ2-6, with D possibly being TRBD1 (5 bases). CDR1 is KGHDR and CDR2 is SFDVKD in the germline V gene. The CDR3 is made up of 16 amino acids. V was pared by 11 bases and J by 1 base, with 17 bases between. CDR3 region: CANPTAGRSGANVLTF. CDR3 nucleotides: TGTGCCAATCCAACGGCAGGGCGGTCTGGGGCCAACGTCCTGACTTTC.

A note on this clone: Distinct nucleotide sequences in the sample also encode this CDR3. The chain joins TRBV9 to TRBJ2-3; a weak D match, TRBD2 (6 bases). Trimming stripped 0 bases from V and 2 bases from J, with 10 bases between. CDR1 and CDR2 (germline): SGDLS, YYNGEE. This CDR3 region has 15 residues. Here the CDR3 DNA reads TGTGCCAGCAGCGTAGGGGGCGGGAACACAGATACGCAGTATTTT. Amino acids: CASSVGGGNTDTQYF.

V usage is TRBV3-1 (or the pseudogene TRBV3-2) and J usage is TRBJ2-3; 11 bases match TRBD2. This CDR3 has 15 amino acids. Trimming took 5 bases from V and 5 from J; bases not matched to a gene: 6. The germline V gene has CDR1 LGHDT and CDR2 YNNKEL (reference sequence). The CDR3 here is CASSYSGGARDTQYF. The CDR3 coding sequence is TGTGCCAGCAGCTATAGCGGGGGGGCAAGAGATACGCAGTATTTT.

The rearrangement uses TRBV6-5 and TRBJ2-1; tentatively, D is TRBD2 (5 bases). V was cut by 0 bases and J by 1 base, with 7 bases left in between. The CDR3 sequence is 15 residues long. Looked up from germline, CDR1 is MNHEY and CDR2 is SVGAGI. DNA of the CDR3: TGTGCCAGCAGTTACTCCCGAGGGTCCTACAATGAGCAGTTCTTC. The encoded protein is CASSYSRGSYNEQFF.

As regards this clone: Other DNA sequences in this sample translate to the same CDR3. The gene calls are TRBV5-1 and TRBJ2-1, with 8 bases matching TRBD1. CDR1 and CDR2 from the germline V gene are SGHRS and YFSETQ. The CDR3 sequence is 16 residues long. V gave up 0 bases and J gave up 3 bases; unmatched junction bases: 5. CDR3 coding DNA: TGCGCCAGCAGCTTGGTGTCAGGGGGCTACTACAATGAGCAGTTCTTC. It yields the protein CASSLVSGGYYNEQFF.

The genes are TRBV29-1 and TRBJ2-6; possible D gene TRBD1, 6 bases. The V gene lost 2 bases and the J gene lost 4 bases, with 6 bases spanning the gap. Germline V lookup: CDR1 SQVTM, CDR2 ANQGSEA. This CDR3 is 13 amino acids long. The CDR3 spells CSVETGGANVLTF. The DNA for the CDR3 is TGCAGCGTTGAAACAGGGGGGGCCAACGTCCTGACTTTC.

The chain carries TRBV4-1 and TRBJ1-2; 9 bases are shared with TRBD1. J lost 2 bases, V lost 4 bases, and 17 bases had no gene match. Germline V gives CDR1 MGHRA, CDR2 YSYEKL. The CDR3 is 19 amino acids. The CDR3 nucleotides are TGCGCCAGCAGCCTATCCCCTGGGACAGGGACGGGATTGAACTATGGCTACACCTTC. The encoded protein is CASSLSPGTGTGLNYGYTF.

V gene TRBV5-3 combines with J gene TRBJ1-2, with 7 bases lining up with TRBD1. TRBV5-3 is placed among ORFs of uncertain function. V was pared by 4 bases and J by 13 bases, with 19 bases of the junction left unmatched. CDR3 length equals 15 residues. CDR3 residues: CARSPGQVRGQGGTF. The DNA for the CDR3 is TGTGCCAGAAGCCCCGGACAGGTGAGAGGTCAAGGGGGCACCTTC.

The genes are TRBV5-1 and TRBJ1-1; weak D call: TRBD1 (5 bases). Trimming shortened V by 4 bases and J by 7 bases, and 17 bases separated the two germline ends. CDR1 SGHRS and CDR2 YFSETQ come from the germline V gene. The CDR3 is made up of 14 amino acids. The CDR3 loop reads CASSADGFQGEAFF. CDR3 nucleotide sequence: TGCGCCAGCAGCGCCGACGGGTTCCAGGGTGAAGCTTTCTTT. The whole variable domain, remainder taken from reference TRBV5-1 and TRBJ1-1, is KAGVTQTPRYLIKTRGQQVTLSCSPISGHRSVSWYQQTPGQGLQFLFEYFSETQRNKGNFPGRFSGRQFSNSRSEMNVSTLELGDSALYLCASSADGFQGEAFFGQGTRLTVV.

The chain combines TRBV6-5 with TRBJ1-6, with D possibly TRBD1 on 6 matching bases. CDR1 is MNHEY, CDR2 SVGAGI, per germline. The V end was cut by 2 bases, the J end by 9 bases, with 14 bases between. The CDR3 spans 15 residues. The CDR3 region is CASSYLGRTVSPLHF. The CDR3 DNA is TGTGCCAGCAGTTACCTGGGGCGGACAGTTTCACCCCTCCACTTT.

V gene TRBV3-1 (or the pseudogene TRBV3-2) combines with J gene TRBJ1-3; possibly TRBD1 for D (6 bases). The germline V gene has CDR1 LGHDT and CDR2 YNNKEL (reference sequence). V gave up 2 bases and J gave up 4 bases, with 9 bases separating them. This CDR3 spans 14 amino acids. For the CDR3, the DNA is TGTGCCAGCAGCCAACAGGGGTCGGGAAACACCATATATTTT. This gives the protein CASSQQGSGNTIYF.

As DNA, the CDR3 is TGTGCCAGCAGTTTACACAGGGGCGGGGGCTACACCTTC. Its protein product is CASSLHRGGGYTF. The chain uses TRBV12-3 or TRBV12-4 and TRBJ1-2; TRBD1 matches 7 bases. The V and J ends lost 2 bases and 8 bases, in that order; junction bases with no gene match: 5. The CDR3 extends over 13 amino acids.

The chain combines TRBV1 with TRBJ2-3; the D call TRBD2 from the table was never checked on the DNA. TRBV1 represents a pseudogene. The CDR3 covers 16 residues. The CDR3 nucleotides are TGCACCAGCAGCCAAAGGGCCGTGGCCCCGGGGGATACGCAGTATTTT. As protein: CTSSQRAVAPGDTQYF.

V usage is TRBV2 and J usage is TRBJ2-2; TRBD2 might be the D (6 bases). CDR1 is SNHLY, CDR2 FYNNEI, per germline. The V gene lost 9 bases and the J gene lost 5 bases, with 16 bases spanning the gap. CDR3 length: 14 amino acids. CDR3 amino acids: CASGAGRGTGELFF. CDR3 DNA: TGTGCCAGTGGGGCGGGGCGGGGAACCGGGGAGCTGTTTTTT.

CDR3 DNA: TGTGCCACCAGTGATCCACCGACTAGCGGGGGGCTCTACGAGCAGTACTTC. Its protein is CATSDPPTSGGLYEQYF. V gene TRBV24-1 combines with J gene TRBJ2-7; 13 bases fit TRBD2. This CDR3 comprises 17 residues. With 3 bases clipped from V and 3 bases from J, the junction kept 7 bases outside the gene matches. Looked up from germline, CDR1 is KGHDR and CDR2 is SFDVKD.

The rearrangement uses TRBV5-1 and TRBJ1-5; D is unclear. V dropped 2 bases and J dropped 2 bases, with 8 bases sitting between them. Germline CDR1 reads SGHRS; CDR2 reads YFSETQ. CDR3 size: 14 residues. CDR3 sequence reads: CASSFGQGNQPQHF. CDR3 sequence (DNA): TGCGCCAGCAGCTTCGGTCAGGGCAATCAGCCCCAGCATTTT.

Only one count was recorded for this clone. The genes are TRBV6-6 and TRBJ1-2, with 12 bases aligning to TRBD1. CDR1 is MNHNY, CDR2 SVGAGI, per germline (reference sequence). The CDR3 sequence is 16 residues long. V dropped 4 bases and J dropped 6; count of bases not matched to a gene: 9. The CDR3 DNA sequence: TGTGCCAGCAGTTTCGCCGGGACAGGGGGCGCAGATGGCTACACCTTC. It is translated as CASSFAGTGGADGYTF.

Only one count was recorded for this clone. The chain has TRBV10-3 and TRBJ2-7, with 9 bases lining up with TRBD1. CDR1 is ENHRY and CDR2 is SYGVKD in the germline V gene. V lost 10 bases to trimming and J lost 0 bases; unmatched junction nucleotides: 10. CDR3 length: 15 residues. CDR3 DNA sequence: TGTGCCACCGCCCACGGACAGGGGAACTCCTACGAGCAGTACTTC. Its translation: CATAHGQGNSYEQYF.

The chain recombines TRBV19 with TRBJ1-5; perhaps TRBD1 as D (6 bases). V was clipped by 5 bases and J by 0 bases, with 11 bases between them. Germline V gene data show CDR1 as LNHDA and CDR2 as SQIVND (reference sequence). The CDR3 loop spans 15 amino acids. The CDR3 spells CASSSDSYSNQPQHF. The CDR3 DNA is TGTGCCAGTAGTTCGGACAGCTATAGCAATCAGCCCCAGCATTTT. The full variable domain, with the rest looked up from reference TRBV19 and TRBJ1-5, is DGGITQSPKYLFRKEGQNVTLSCEQNLNHDAMYWYRQDPGQGLRLIYYSQIVNDFQKGDIAEGYSVSREKKESFPLTVTSAQKNPTAFYLCASSSDSYSNQPQHFGDGTRLSIL.

The rearrangement links TRBV5-4 to TRBJ1-2; the D gene is possibly TRBD1 (6 bases). Germline V gives CDR1 SGHNT, CDR2 YYREEE (reference sequence). The CDR3 runs 14 residues. V lost 0 bases to trimming and J lost 7 bases, with 13 bases between them. CDR3 bases: TGTGCCAGCAGCTTGGAACAGGGCTTAGGTGGCTACACCTTC. As protein: CASSLEQGLGGYTF. The whole variable domain, remainder taken from reference TRBV5-4 and TRBJ1-2, is ETGVTQSPTHLIKTRGQQVTLRCSSQSGHNTVSWYQQALGQGPQFIFQYYREEENGRGNFPPRFSGLQFPNYSSELNVNALELDDSALYLCASSLEQGLGGYTFGSGTRLTVV.

V usage is TRBV5-6 and J usage is TRBJ2-2; 10 positions match TRBD1. Per germline, CDR1 SGHDT and CDR2 YYEEEE. The CDR3 is 16 amino acids. V was pared by 4 bases and J by 4 bases, with 7 bases of the junction left unmatched. CDR3 bases: TGTGCCAGCAGCCCTTCGACAGGGGGCCGCACCGGGGAGCTGTTTTTT. It encodes CASSPSTGGRTGELFF.

The chain is built from TRBV7-2 and TRBJ2-7; 7 positions agree with TRBD2. The CDR3 spans 19 residues. The germline V gene has CDR1 SGHTA and CDR2 FQGNSA. V dropped 1 base and J dropped 2; count of bases not matched to a gene: 17. The CDR3 sequence: CASSLEGFGGGGPPYEQYF. CDR3 nucleotide sequence: TGTGCCAGCAGCTTAGAGGGTTTTGGAGGCGGGGGTCCGCCCTACGAGCAGTACTTC.